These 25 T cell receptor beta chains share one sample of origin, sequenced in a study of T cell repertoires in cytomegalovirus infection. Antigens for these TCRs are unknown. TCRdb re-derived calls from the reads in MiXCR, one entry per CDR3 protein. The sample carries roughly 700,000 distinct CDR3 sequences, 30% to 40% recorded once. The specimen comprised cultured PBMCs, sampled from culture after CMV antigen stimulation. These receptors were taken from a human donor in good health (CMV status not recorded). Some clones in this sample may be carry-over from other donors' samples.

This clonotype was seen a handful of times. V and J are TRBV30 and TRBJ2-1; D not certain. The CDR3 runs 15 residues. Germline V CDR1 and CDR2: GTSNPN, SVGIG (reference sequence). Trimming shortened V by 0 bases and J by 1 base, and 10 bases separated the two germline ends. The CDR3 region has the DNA TGTGCCTGGAGTGTATTGATCCGGTCCTACAATGAGCAGTTCTTC. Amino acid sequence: CAWSVLIRSYNEQFF.

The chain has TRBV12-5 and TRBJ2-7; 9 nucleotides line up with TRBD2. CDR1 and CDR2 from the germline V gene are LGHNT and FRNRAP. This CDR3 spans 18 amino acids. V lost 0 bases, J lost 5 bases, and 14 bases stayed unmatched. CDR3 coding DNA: TGTGCTAGTGGTTTGGTACAGTCCCCTGGTAGCGGGAGAAACGAGCAGTACTTC. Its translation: CASGLVQSPGSGRNEQYF.

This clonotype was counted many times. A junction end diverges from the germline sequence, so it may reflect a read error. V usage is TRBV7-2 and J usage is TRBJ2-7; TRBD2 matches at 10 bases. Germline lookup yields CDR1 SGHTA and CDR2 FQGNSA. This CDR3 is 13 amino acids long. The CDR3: CASSLAGAGEQYF. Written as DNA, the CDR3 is TGTGCCAGCAGCCTAGCGGGAGCAGGCGAGCAGTACTTC.

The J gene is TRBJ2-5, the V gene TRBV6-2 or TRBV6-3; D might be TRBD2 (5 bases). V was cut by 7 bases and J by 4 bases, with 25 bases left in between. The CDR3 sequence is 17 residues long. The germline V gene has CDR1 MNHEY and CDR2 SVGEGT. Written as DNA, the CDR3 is TGTGCCAGCACCCCTCCTCCCGGGAAAACGACTCCAGAGACCCAGTACTTC. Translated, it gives CASTPPPGKTTPETQYF.

The CDR3 region has the DNA TGTGCCAGCAGTTCAGGACCAGTGAACACTGAAGCTTTCTTT. It is translated as CASSSGPVNTEAFF. The chain uses TRBV12-3 or TRBV12-4 and TRBJ1-1; the D is unclear. Trimming left V 4 bases short and J 0 bases short, with 9 bases between. The CDR3 contains 14 residues.

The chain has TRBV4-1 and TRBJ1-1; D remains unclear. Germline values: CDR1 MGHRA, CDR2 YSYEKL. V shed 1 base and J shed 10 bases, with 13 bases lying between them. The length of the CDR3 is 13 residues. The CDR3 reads CASSQAGFGSAFF. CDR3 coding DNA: TGCGCCAGCAGCCAAGCGGGGTTTGGTTCAGCTTTCTTT.

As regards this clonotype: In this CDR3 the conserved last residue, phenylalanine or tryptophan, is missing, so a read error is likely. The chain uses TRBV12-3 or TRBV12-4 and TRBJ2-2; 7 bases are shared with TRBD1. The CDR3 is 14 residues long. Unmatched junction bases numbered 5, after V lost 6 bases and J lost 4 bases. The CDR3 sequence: CASSGTDITGELFL. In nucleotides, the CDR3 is TGTGCCAGCAGCGGGACAGACATCACCGGGGAGCTGTTTTTG.

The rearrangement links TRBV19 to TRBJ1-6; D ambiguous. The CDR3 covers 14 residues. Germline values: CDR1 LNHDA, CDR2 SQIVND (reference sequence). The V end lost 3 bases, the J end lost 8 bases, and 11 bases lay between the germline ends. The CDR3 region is CASSIGSKDSPLHF. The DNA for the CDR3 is TGTGCCAGTAGTATCGGATCAAAAGATTCACCCCTCCACTTT.

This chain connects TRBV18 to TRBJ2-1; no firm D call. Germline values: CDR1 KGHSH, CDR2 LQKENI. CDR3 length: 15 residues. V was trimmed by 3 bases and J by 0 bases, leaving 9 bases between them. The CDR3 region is CASSPRTDSYNEQFF. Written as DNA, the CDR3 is TGTGCCAGCTCACCTCGGACCGACTCCTACAATGAGCAGTTCTTC.

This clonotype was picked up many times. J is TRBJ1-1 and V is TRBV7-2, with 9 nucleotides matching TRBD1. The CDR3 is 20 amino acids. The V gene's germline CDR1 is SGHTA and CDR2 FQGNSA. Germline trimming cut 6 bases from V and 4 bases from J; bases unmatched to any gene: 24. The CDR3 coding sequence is TGTGCCAGCAGACTCCATACTCTCGTGGGACAGGGAATGAGAGGCACTGAAGCTTTCTTT. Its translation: CASRLHTLVGQGMRGTEAFF.

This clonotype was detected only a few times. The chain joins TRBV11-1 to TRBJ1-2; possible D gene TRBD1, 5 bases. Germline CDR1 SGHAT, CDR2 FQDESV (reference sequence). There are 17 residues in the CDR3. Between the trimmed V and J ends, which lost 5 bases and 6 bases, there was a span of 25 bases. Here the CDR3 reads CASSPFGAPTPFDGYTF. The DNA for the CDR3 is TGTGCCAGCAGCCCGTTCGGGGCCCCAACCCCCTTTGATGGCTACACCTTC.

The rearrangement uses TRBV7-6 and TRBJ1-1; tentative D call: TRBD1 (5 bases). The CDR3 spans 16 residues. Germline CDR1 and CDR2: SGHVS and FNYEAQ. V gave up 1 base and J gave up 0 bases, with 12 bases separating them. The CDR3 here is CASSLDLDSLNTEAFF. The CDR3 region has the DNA TGTGCCAGCAGCTTAGATCTAGACAGCCTGAACACTGAAGCTTTCTTT. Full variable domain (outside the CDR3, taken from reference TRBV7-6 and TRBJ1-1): GAGVSQSPRYKVTKRGQDVALRCDPISGHVSLYWYRQALGQGPEFLTYFNYEAQQDKSGLPNDRFSAERPEGSISTLTIQRTEQRDSAMYRCASSLDLDSLNTEAFFGQGTRLTVV.

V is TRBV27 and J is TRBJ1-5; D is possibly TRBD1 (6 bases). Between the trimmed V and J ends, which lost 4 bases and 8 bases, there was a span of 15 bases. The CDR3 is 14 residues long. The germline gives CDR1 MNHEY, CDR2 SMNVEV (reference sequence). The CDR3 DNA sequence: TGTGCCAGCAGTTCACAGGGCTGGGGGGAGCCCCAGCATTTT. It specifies CASSSQGWGEPQHF.

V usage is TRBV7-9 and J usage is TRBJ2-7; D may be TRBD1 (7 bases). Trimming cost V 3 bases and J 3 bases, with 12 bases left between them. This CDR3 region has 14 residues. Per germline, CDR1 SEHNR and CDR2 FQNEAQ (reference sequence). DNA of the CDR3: TGTGCCAGCAGCTTGACAGGGAGGTTCTACGAGCAGTACTTC. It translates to CASSLTGRFYEQYF.

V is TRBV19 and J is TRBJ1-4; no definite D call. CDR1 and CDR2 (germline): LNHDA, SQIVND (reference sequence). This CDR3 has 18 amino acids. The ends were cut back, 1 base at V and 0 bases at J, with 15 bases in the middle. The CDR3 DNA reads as TGTGCCAGTAGTATAGTTTACGGAGAAATTGCAACTAATGAAAAACTGTTTTTT. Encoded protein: CASSIVYGEIATNEKLFF.

The CDR3 DNA follows: TGTGCCACCCGAGGGAACCAAGAGACCCAGTACTTC. Its translation is CATRGNQETQYF. The gene calls are TRBV10-3 and TRBJ2-5, with D tentatively TRBD2 (5 bases). Germline assignment: CDR1 ENHRY and CDR2 SYGVKD. The CDR3 has 12 residues. Trimming removed 10 bases from V and 0 bases from J, with 9 bases in between.

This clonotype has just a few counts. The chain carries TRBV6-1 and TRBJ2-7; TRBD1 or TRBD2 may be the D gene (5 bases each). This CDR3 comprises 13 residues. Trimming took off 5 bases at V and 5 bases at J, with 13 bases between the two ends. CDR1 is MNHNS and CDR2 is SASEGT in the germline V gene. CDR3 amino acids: CASSNWDRDEQYF. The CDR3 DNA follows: TGTGCCAGCAGTAACTGGGACCGCGACGAGCAGTACTTC.

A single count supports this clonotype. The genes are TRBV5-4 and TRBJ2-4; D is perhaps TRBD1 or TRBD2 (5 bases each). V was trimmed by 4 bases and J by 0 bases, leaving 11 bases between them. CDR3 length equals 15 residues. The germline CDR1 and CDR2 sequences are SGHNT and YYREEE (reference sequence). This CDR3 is CASSTGPLAKNIQYF. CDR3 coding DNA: TGTGCCAGCAGCACGGGACCGCTAGCCAAAAACATTCAGTACTTC.

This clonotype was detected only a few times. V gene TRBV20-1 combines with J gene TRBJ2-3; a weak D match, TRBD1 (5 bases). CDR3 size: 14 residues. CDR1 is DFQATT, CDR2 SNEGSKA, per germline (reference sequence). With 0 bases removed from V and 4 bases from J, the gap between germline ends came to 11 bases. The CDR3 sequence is CSARDRSGPDTQYF. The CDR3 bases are TGCAGTGCTAGAGATCGGTCAGGGCCAGATACGCAGTATTTT.

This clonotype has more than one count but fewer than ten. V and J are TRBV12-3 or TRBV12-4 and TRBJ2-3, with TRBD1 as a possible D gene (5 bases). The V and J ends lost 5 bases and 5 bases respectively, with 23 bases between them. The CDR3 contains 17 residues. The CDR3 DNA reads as TGTGCCAGCAGTCCCACGGGCCGCCAGGGCCCCCTAGATACGCAGTATTTT. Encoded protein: CASSPTGRQGPLDTQYF.

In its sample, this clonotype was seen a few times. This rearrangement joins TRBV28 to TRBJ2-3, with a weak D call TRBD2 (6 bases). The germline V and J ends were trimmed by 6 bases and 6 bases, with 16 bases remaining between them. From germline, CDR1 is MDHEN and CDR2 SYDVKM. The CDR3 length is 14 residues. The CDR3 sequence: CASSPAGPEDTQYF. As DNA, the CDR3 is TGTGCCAGCAGCCCAGCGGGTCCCGAGGATACGCAGTATTTT.

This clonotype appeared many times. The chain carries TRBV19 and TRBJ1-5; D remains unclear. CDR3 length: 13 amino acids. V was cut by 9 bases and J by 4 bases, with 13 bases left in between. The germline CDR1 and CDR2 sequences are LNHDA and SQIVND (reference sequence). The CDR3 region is CASSPTGNQPQHF. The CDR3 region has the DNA TGTGCCAGCAGCCCCACGGGGAATCAGCCCCAGCATTTT.

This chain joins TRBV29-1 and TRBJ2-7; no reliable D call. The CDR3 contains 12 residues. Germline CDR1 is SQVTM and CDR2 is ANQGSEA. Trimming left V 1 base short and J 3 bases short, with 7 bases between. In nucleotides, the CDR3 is TGCAGCGTTGAAGGAGGCAACTACGAGCAGTACTTC. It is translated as CSVEGGNYEQYF.

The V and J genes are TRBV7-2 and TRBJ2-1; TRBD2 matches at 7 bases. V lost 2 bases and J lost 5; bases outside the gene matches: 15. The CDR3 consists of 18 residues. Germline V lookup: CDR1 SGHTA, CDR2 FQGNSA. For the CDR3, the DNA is TGTGCCAGCAGCTTAAACCGTAGAGGCGGGAGTTTCAACAATGAGCAGTTCTTC. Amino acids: CASSLNRRGGSFNNEQFF.

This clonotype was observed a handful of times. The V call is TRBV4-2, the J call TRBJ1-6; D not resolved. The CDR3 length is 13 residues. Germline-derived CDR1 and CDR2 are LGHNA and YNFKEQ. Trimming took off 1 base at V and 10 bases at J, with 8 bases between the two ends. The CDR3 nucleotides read TGTGCCAGCAGCCAAGCAGCGGAGTCACCCCTCCACTTT. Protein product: CASSQAAESPLHF.